This section outlines one T cell receptor beta chain sequence together with its context. This specimen belongs to a study of blood T cell repertoires in COVID-19. Turning to the study itself: Collection of acute and convalescent COVID-19 samples took place in the United States, Italy and Spain. T cells, B-cell-depleted T cells, or PBMCs provided the cDNA or gDNA that served as material.

In the original processing: For nucleated cells, counts were estimated from reference gene primer amplification. TCRdb keeps only in-frame clones here, not all; method: immunoSEQ multiplex PCR. That table gives V, J and clone size, and the DNA gave D and trimming. The sample lists 150,000 to 200,000 clones, about three quarters seen once, with roughly 10% in the top ten. Per germline, CDR1 SGHDN and CDR2 FVKESK. This CDR3 comprises 14 residues. V was trimmed by 2 bases and J by 4 bases, leaving 11 bases between them. Seattle cases were enrolled at active infection and followed longitudinally. The chain recombines TRBV14 with TRBJ2-5, with a possible D match to TRBD2 (6 bases). Sequencing was carried out using peripheral blood. The origin of this receptor is a woman older than 75 with COVID-19, enrolled during active disease. The CDR3 spells CASSQRRGPETQYF. Here the CDR3 DNA reads TGTGCCAGCAGCCAACGGCGGGGCCCAGAGACCCAGTACTTC.